This T cell receptor beta chain stems from a study of stem cell transplantation in POMP-related autoinflammatory disease. Study at large: Defective thymoproteasomes were hypothesized to impair CD8+ T-cell positive selection.

About this clone: Its antigen is unknown.

This CDR3 is built from 18 residues. Per the germline V gene, CDR1 is SGHRS and CDR2 is YFSETQ. V gave up 4 bases and J gave up 4 bases; unmatched junction bases: 11. The method was immunoSEQ multiplex PCR; TCRdb's version includes in-frame clones alone and lacks a portion of them. The sample records around 26,000 clones, 75% to 90% being singletons. PRAID featured prominent immunodeficiency. Notes on the study in general: Across all analyzed T-cell subsets, patients with PRAID tended toward reduced diversity and increased clonality. Fewer unique TRB V-J gene pairings were identified in patients with PRAID.

The receptor comes from a human donor with POMP-related autoinflammation and immune dysregulation (PRAID). The chain carries TRBV5-1 and TRBJ2-1; TRBD2 aligns across 13 bases. The starting material was CD4+ T cells from PBMCs, obtained before stem cell transplantation. CDR3 nucleotide sequence: TGCGCCAGCAGCAACTCACTAGCGGGAGGGCCCCCTTACAATGAGCAGTTCTTC. The encoded protein is CASSNSLAGGPPYNEQFF.